The 9 T cell receptor beta chains presented below share a single source sample, sequenced in a study of immune characterization of retroperitoneal liposarcoma. TCRdb re-called the PCR reads through MiXCR, storing one row per CDR3 protein. The sample shows under 20,000 distinct CDR3 sequences, under 45% of them seen only once. Sequenced sample: blood. These receptors all come from a male donor with retroperitoneal liposarcoma.

This clonotype was picked up a small number of times. CDR3 nucleotides: TGTGCCAGCAGTTACACTAGGACAGGGGGCGGATATGGCTACACCTTC. It translates to CASSYTRTGGGYGYTF. The V gene is TRBV6-6, the J gene TRBJ1-2; 11 nucleotides agree with TRBD1. The CDR3 length is 16 residues. V lost 2 bases to trimming and J lost 5 bases; unmatched junction nucleotides: 7. The germline V gene has CDR1 MNHNY and CDR2 SVGAGI (reference sequence).

This clonotype was picked up a small number of times. V gene TRBV7-2 combines with J gene TRBJ2-5; D might be TRBD1 (6 bases). The V gene's germline CDR1 is SGHTA and CDR2 FQGNSA. The CDR3 sequence is 15 residues long. V was cut by 1 base and J by 5 bases, with 14 bases left in between. This CDR3 is CASSLDGGPGETQYF. DNA of the CDR3: TGTGCCAGCAGCTTAGATGGGGGCCCGGGGGAGACCCAGTACTTC. Together with reference TRBV7-2 and TRBJ2-5, the CDR3 gives the full variable domain: GAGVSQSPSNKVTEKGKDVELRCDPISGHTALYWYRQSLGQGLEFLIYFQGNSAPDKSGLPSDRFSAERTGGSVSTLTIQRTQQEDSAVYLCASSLDGGPGETQYFGPGTRLLVL.

V is TRBV6-2 or TRBV6-3 and J is TRBJ2-1; D call uncertain. The J call could be wrong; TRBJ2-7 is a better fit for the DNA end. Germline V gene sequence: CDR1 MNHEY, CDR2 SVGEGT. The CDR3 consists of 12 residues. In DNA, the CDR3 is TGTGCCAGCAGTTACTCGTTAGGCGAGCAGTACTTC. This sequence encodes CASSYSLGEQYF.

The V call is TRBV6-6, the J call TRBJ2-7, with D possibly being TRBD2 (7 bases). The last part of the DNA fits TRBJ2-5 better; the J call may be wrong. Germline V gives CDR1 MNHNY, CDR2 SVGAGI (reference sequence). The CDR3 is 14 residues long. CDR3 region: CASGGGGPQETQYF. CDR3 in DNA: TGTGCCAGCGGGGGGGGCGGGCCGCAAGAGACCCAGTACTTC.

This clonotype was detected only a few times. The chain recombines TRBV6-1 with TRBJ1-2, with a weak D call TRBD1 (5 bases). This CDR3 is 14 amino acids long. Germline lookup yields CDR1 MNHNS and CDR2 SASEGT. V was cut by 1 base and J by 3 bases, with 9 bases left in between. CDR3 residues: CASSEEAGHYGYTF. DNA for the CDR3: TGTGCCAGCAGTGAAGAGGCAGGGCACTATGGCTACACCTTC.

The chain links TRBV11-3 to TRBJ1-1; no clear D gene. The CDR3 spans 13 residues. Looked up from germline, CDR1 is SGHNT and CDR2 is YENEEA. Trimming shortened V by 0 bases and J by 8 bases, and 10 bases separated the two germline ends. The CDR3 reads CASSLDSSREAFF. The CDR3, as DNA: TGTGCCAGCAGCTTAGATTCGTCGAGAGAAGCTTTCTTT.

This clonotype occurred a few times. The rearrangement joins TRBV6-1 to TRBJ1-1; D perhaps matches TRBD1 (6 bases). V lost 10 bases and J 4 bases, leaving 19 bases between the germline ends. Germline V CDR1 and CDR2: MNHNS, SASEGT. This CDR3 region has 14 residues. CDR3 residues: CATGERGRGTEAFF. The CDR3 bases are TGTGCCACCGGGGAACGAGGCAGGGGCACTGAAGCTTTCTTT.

This clonotype was seen more than once but under ten times. The rearrangement links TRBV6-2 or TRBV6-3 to TRBJ2-7; D might be TRBD2 (5 bases). V dropped 2 bases and J dropped 2 bases, with 10 bases sitting between them. CDR1 and CDR2 (germline): MNHEY, SVGEGT. The CDR3 covers 14 residues. CDR3 protein: CASSYGEGPYEQYF. Written as DNA, the CDR3 is TGTGCCAGCAGTTACGGTGAGGGCCCCTACGAGCAGTACTTC.

This clonotype was seen repeatedly, ten times or more. The chain has TRBV12-3 or TRBV12-4 and TRBJ1-1; D ambiguous. The CDR3 loop spans 13 amino acids. Trimming left V 6 bases short and J 1 base short, with 9 bases between. The CDR3 region has the DNA TGTGCCAGCAGCTCGGGTCCGAACACTGAAGCTTTCTTT. This encodes CASSSGPNTEAFF.